These T cell receptor beta chains were read from a single sample in a study of T-cell memory formation after mild COVID-19. TCRdb ran MiXCR on the 5' RACE reads and lists one entry per CDR3 protein. The sample contains some 50,000 distinct CDR3 sequences, roughly 12% of which appear only once. Sequenced input: PBMCs or a T cell subset sorted from them (not recorded which). The source of these receptors is a man in his late teens or twenties who had mild COVID-19 (a few samples of this study predate the infection). Cell type and time point are not known. CDR3s include the opening cysteine and the closing phenylalanine or tryptophan. The order of the fields is V gene, clone size, D gene, J gene, CDR3 DNA, CDR3 protein. A D gene is named only where the DNA matches it firmly. Rows give clone size only sometimes, using once, few, many, or a class for an expanded clone.

TRBV2	few	-	TRBJ2-7	TGTGCCAGCGGAGGACGGGTGTACTCCTACGAGCAGTACTTC	CASGGRVYSYEQYF
TRBV5-1	few	-	TRBJ1-1	TGCGCCAGCAGCGCTAGGACGGAACTCACTGAAGCTTTCTTT	CASSARTELTEAFF
TRBV12-3/TRBV12-4	few	-	TRBJ2-7	TGTGCCAGCAGGGGGACTGAGGTCAGGGAGCAGTACTTC	CASRGTEVREQYF
TRBV5-6	-	-	TRBJ1-2	TGTGCCACCTACGCCGGGGGCTACACCTTC	CATYAGGYTF
TRBV9	many	TRBD1	TRBJ2-1	TGTGCCAGCAGCGTAAGACCGGGACAGTATGAGCAGTTCTTC	CASSVRPGQYEQFF
TRBV7-9	few	-	TRBJ2-2	TGTGCCAGCAGCCCCCTAGTTGCCGGGGAGCTGTTTTTT	CASSPLVAGELFF
TRBV7-2	-	-	TRBJ2-5	TGTGCCAGCACCCCGGGGATTAAAGAGACCCAGTACTTC	CASTPGIKETQYF
TRBV7-8	many	-	TRBJ2-3	TGTGCCAGCAGCTTAGTTAGGACGGAAAATACGCAGTATTTT	CASSLVRTENTQYF
TRBV18	-	-	TRBJ1-4	TGTGCCAGCTCACCCCTTGGGACCGTCCATGAAAAACTGTTTTTT	CASSPLGTVHEKLFF
TRBV7-2	many	TRBD2	TRBJ2-1	TGTGCCAGCAGCTCCACCCCGGGACTAGAGTACAATGAGCAGTTCTTC	CASSSTPGLEYNEQFF